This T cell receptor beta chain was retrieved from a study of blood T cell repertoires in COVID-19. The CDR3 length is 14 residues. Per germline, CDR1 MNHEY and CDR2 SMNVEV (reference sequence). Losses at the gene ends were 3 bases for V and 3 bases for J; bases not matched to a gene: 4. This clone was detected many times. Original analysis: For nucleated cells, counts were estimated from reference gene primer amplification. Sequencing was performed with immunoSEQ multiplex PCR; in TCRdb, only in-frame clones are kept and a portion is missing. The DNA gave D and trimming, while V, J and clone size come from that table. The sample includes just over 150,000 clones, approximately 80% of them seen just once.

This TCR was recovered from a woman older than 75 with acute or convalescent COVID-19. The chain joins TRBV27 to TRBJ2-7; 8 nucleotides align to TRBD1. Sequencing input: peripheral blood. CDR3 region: CASSLDRDRYEQYF. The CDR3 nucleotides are TGTGCCAGCAGTTTGGACAGGGATCGCTACGAGCAGTACTTC.